The rows below give T cell receptor beta chains drawn from one sample of a study of blood T cells in healthy people across ages. TCRdb reprocessed the 5' RACE reads via MiXCR and lists one record per CDR3 protein. The sample shows some 860,000 distinct CDR3 sequences, about 56% of them seen only once. The specimen was blood. The source is a middle-aged man in good health. Each CDR3 is given with its conserved first and last residue. The D gene is left open where the match is weak. Some rows have no size entry. The others give once, few or many, or a class for an expanded clone.

abundance: once; v_gene: TRBV10-3; j_gene: TRBJ2-1; d_gene: TRBD2; CDR3aa: CAISGTSGGSIYNEQFF; CDR3nt: TGTGCCATCAGCGGGACTAGCGGGGGATCCATCTACAATGAGCAGTTCTTC
abundance: few; v_gene: TRBV20-1; j_gene: TRBJ2-7; d_gene: TRBD1; CDR3aa: CTPRQGLEQYF; CDR3nt: TGCACCCCCCGACAGGGTCTCGAGCAGTACTTC
abundance: .; v_gene: TRBV4-3; j_gene: TRBJ2-7; d_gene: .; CDR3aa: CASSQELRGFIVYEQYF; CDR3nt: TGCGCCAGCAGCCAAGAACTTCGGGGCTTCATTGTTTACGAGCAGTACTTC
abundance: .; v_gene: TRBV28; j_gene: TRBJ2-3; d_gene: TRBD1; CDR3aa: CASRPDRGLGTQYF; CDR3nt: TGTGCCAGCAGACCGGACAGGGGGCTAGGTACGCAGTATTTT
abundance: .; v_gene: TRBV4-2; j_gene: TRBJ2-7; d_gene: .; CDR3aa: CASSVSWDSVNEQYF; CDR3nt: TGTGCCAGCAGCGTTTCATGGGACTCGGTCAATGAGCAGTACTTC
abundance: .; v_gene: TRBV7-3; j_gene: TRBJ2-3; d_gene: .; CDR3aa: CASSPAPSINPVKIFTDTQYF; CDR3nt: TGTGCCAGCAGCCCCGCCCCGAGTATCAATCCCGTTAAAATTTTCACAGATACGCAGTATTTT
abundance: .; v_gene: TRBV7-2; j_gene: TRBJ2-5; d_gene: TRBD2; CDR3aa: CASTLTSGLLETQYF; CDR3nt: TGTGCCAGCACCCTAACTAGCGGACTTTTGGAGACCCAGTACTTC
abundance: .; v_gene: TRBV28; j_gene: TRBJ1-5; d_gene: .; CDR3aa: CASIGRGHQPQHF; CDR3nt: TGTGCCAGCATCGGCAGAGGGCATCAGCCCCAGCATTTT
abundance: .; v_gene: TRBV4-3; j_gene: TRBJ2-3; d_gene: .; CDR3aa: CASSQDQADTQYF; CDR3nt: TGCGCCAGCAGCCAAGATCAAGCAGATACGCAGTATTTT
abundance: .; v_gene: TRBV27; j_gene: TRBJ2-1; d_gene: .; CDR3aa: CASSFSVTEQFF; CDR3nt: TGTGCCAGCAGTTTTTCGGTTACTGAGCAGTTCTTC
abundance: .; v_gene: TRBV5-6; j_gene: TRBJ2-2; d_gene: .; CDR3aa: CASSLSSSVGELFF; CDR3nt: TGTGCCAGCAGCTTGTCGTCGAGTGTCGGGGAGCTGTTTTTT
abundance: .; v_gene: TRBV29-1; j_gene: TRBJ1-2; d_gene: .; CDR3aa: CSVEVERGAWGYGYTF; CDR3nt: TGCAGCGTTGAAGTTGAAAGGGGTGCTTGGGGCTATGGCTACACCTTC
abundance: .; v_gene: TRBV5-1; j_gene: TRBJ2-1; d_gene: .; CDR3aa: CASSKTTGISSYNEQFF; CDR3nt: TGCGCCAGCAGCAAAACCACAGGGATAAGCTCCTACAATGAGCAGTTCTTC
abundance: .; v_gene: TRBV7-2; j_gene: TRBJ2-7; d_gene: TRBD1; CDR3aa: CASSIGGGYEQYF; CDR3nt: TGTGCCAGCAGCATAGGGGGCGGATACGAGCAGTACTTC
abundance: .; v_gene: TRBV29-1; j_gene: TRBJ2-7; d_gene: TRBD2; CDR3aa: CSGLAGNNEQYF; CDR3nt: TGCAGCGGACTAGCGGGGAACAATGAGCAGTACTTC
abundance: .; v_gene: TRBV12-3/TRBV12-4; j_gene: TRBJ2-6; d_gene: .; CDR3aa: CASILAPGRLAGANVLTF; CDR3nt: TGTGCCAGCATTTTAGCGCCGGGCAGGCTTGCTGGGGCCAACGTCCTGACTTTC
abundance: .; v_gene: TRBV3-1; j_gene: TRBJ1-1; d_gene: .; CDR3aa: CASSQYREGTEAFF; CDR3nt: TGTGCCAGCAGCCAATACAGGGAGGGCACTGAAGCTTTCTTT
abundance: .; v_gene: TRBV9; j_gene: TRBJ2-7; d_gene: .; CDR3aa: CASSVSGAEQYF; CDR3nt: TGTGCCAGCAGCGTATCCGGGGCCGAGCAGTACTTC
abundance: .; v_gene: TRBV25-1; j_gene: TRBJ2-3; d_gene: .; CDR3aa: CASSGWGAFGDTQYF; CDR3nt: TGTGCCAGCAGCGGGTGGGGCGCTTTTGGAGATACGCAGTATTTT
abundance: .; v_gene: TRBV20-1; j_gene: TRBJ1-5; d_gene: .; CDR3aa: CSARGGYQPQHF; CDR3nt: TGCAGTGCTAGAGGGGGTTATCAGCCCCAGCATTTT
abundance: few; v_gene: TRBV7-3; j_gene: TRBJ1-2; d_gene: .; CDR3aa: CASSLGRGGYGYTF; CDR3nt: TGTGCCAGCAGCTTGGGCAGGGGAGGATATGGCTACACCTTC
abundance: .; v_gene: TRBV15; j_gene: TRBJ2-1; d_gene: .; CDR3aa: CATSSPMGAGYNEQFF; CDR3nt: TGTGCCACCAGCAGCCCCATGGGGGCTGGATACAATGAGCAGTTCTTC
abundance: few; v_gene: TRBV25-1; j_gene: TRBJ1-2; d_gene: TRBD1; CDR3aa: CASSARDRGHDGYTF; CDR3nt: TGTGCCAGCAGTGCCCGGGACAGGGGGCATGATGGCTACACCTTC
abundance: .; v_gene: TRBV9; j_gene: TRBJ2-7; d_gene: .; CDR3aa: CASSVVAGSYNEQYF; CDR3nt: TGTGCCAGCAGCGTAGTAGCAGGCTCCTACAATGAGCAGTACTTC
abundance: .; v_gene: TRBV24-1; j_gene: TRBJ2-5; d_gene: TRBD1; CDR3aa: CATSDTGQAQETQYF; CDR3nt: TGTGCCACCAGTGATACGGGACAGGCTCAAGAGACCCAGTACTTC
abundance: few; v_gene: TRBV14; j_gene: TRBJ2-5; d_gene: TRBD2; CDR3aa: CASSQWGGEHQETQYF; CDR3nt: TGTGCCAGCAGCCAATGGGGGGGAGAACACCAAGAGACCCAGTACTTC
abundance: few; v_gene: TRBV9; j_gene: TRBJ2-4; d_gene: TRBD2; CDR3aa: CASSVAGLAGGWENIQYF; CDR3nt: TGTGCCAGCAGCGTAGCCGGACTAGCGGGAGGATGGGAAAACATTCAGTACTTC
abundance: .; v_gene: TRBV9; j_gene: TRBJ2-3; d_gene: .; CDR3aa: CASSVAVGAADTQYF; CDR3nt: TGTGCCAGCAGCGTAGCTGTAGGTGCCGCAGATACGCAGTATTTT
abundance: .; v_gene: TRBV12-3/TRBV12-4; j_gene: TRBJ1-2; d_gene: TRBD1; CDR3aa: CASSLMGTAKTLRSYTF; CDR3nt: TGTGCCAGCAGTTTAATGGGGACAGCAAAAACCTTAAGGAGCTACACCTTC
abundance: .; v_gene: TRBV2; j_gene: TRBJ1-6; d_gene: .; CDR3aa: CASGYNSYNSPLHF; CDR3nt: TGTGCCAGCGGTTACAACTCCTATAATTCACCCCTCCACTTT
abundance: few; v_gene: TRBV6-2/TRBV6-3; j_gene: TRBJ1-2; d_gene: .; CDR3aa: CASRYYGYTF; CDR3nt: TGTGCCAGCAGATACTATGGCTACACCTTC
abundance: once; v_gene: TRBV11-2; j_gene: TRBJ2-5; d_gene: .; CDR3aa: CASSPLTWGGTYF; CDR3nt: TGTGCCAGCAGCCCACTCACTTGGGGGGGCACGTACTTC
abundance: .; v_gene: TRBV6-2/TRBV6-3; j_gene: TRBJ2-3; d_gene: .; CDR3aa: CASSPGPAGTDTQYF; CDR3nt: TGTGCCAGCAGCCCGGGCCCCGCCGGCACAGATACGCAGTATTTT
abundance: .; v_gene: TRBV2; j_gene: TRBJ2-5; d_gene: .; CDR3aa: CASSEAESGFRGGETQYF; CDR3nt: TGTGCCAGCAGTGAAGCTGAGTCCGGATTCAGGGGCGGAGAGACCCAGTACTTC
abundance: .; v_gene: TRBV4-2; j_gene: TRBJ2-5; d_gene: TRBD1; CDR3aa: CASSQDRDRDRETQYF; CDR3nt: TGTGCCAGCAGCCAAGATCGGGACAGGGATAGAGAGACCCAGTACTTC
abundance: .; v_gene: TRBV7-8; j_gene: TRBJ2-2; d_gene: .; CDR3aa: CASSLALGGVDTGELFF; CDR3nt: TGTGCCAGCAGCTTAGCGCTAGGGGGGGTGGACACCGGGGAGCTGTTTTTT
abundance: few; v_gene: TRBV27; j_gene: TRBJ2-6; d_gene: .; CDR3aa: CASQLGGPGANVLTF; CDR3nt: TGTGCCAGCCAGCTCGGGGGGCCTGGGGCCAACGTCCTGACTTTC